The 8 T cell receptor beta chains below were found in one sample sequenced in a study of identical twins. TCRdb recomputed calls from the 5' RACE reads with MiXCR, one row per CDR3 protein. The table records 1.5 million to 2 million distinct CDR3 sequences, 25% to 35% of them present only once. Sequencing used cord blood. The receptors originated from a newborn girl in good health.

The genes are TRBV20-1 and TRBJ1-1, with D tentatively TRBD1 (5 bases). The CDR3 consists of 14 residues. V was trimmed by 2 bases and J by 0 bases, leaving 10 bases between them. Per germline, CDR1 DFQATT and CDR2 SNEGSKA (reference sequence). Here the CDR3 reads CSARKGTLNTEAFF. In nucleotides, the CDR3 is TGCAGTGCTAGAAAAGGGACCTTGAACACTGAAGCTTTCTTT.

This CDR3 is CASFPNRVQDTEAFF. CDR3 DNA sequence: TGTGCCAGCTTCCCAAACAGGGTTCAGGACACTGAAGCTTTCTTT. This chain uses TRBV5-4 with TRBJ1-1; D is possibly TRBD1 (6 bases). The length of the CDR3 is 15 residues. V was clipped by 7 bases and J by 3 bases, with 19 bases between them. CDR1 SGHNT and CDR2 YYREEE come from the germline V gene (reference sequence).

Only a few counts were recorded for this clonotype. The chain employs TRBV7-9 and TRBJ2-1; tentatively, D is TRBD2 (5 bases). The CDR3 covers 12 residues. V was clipped by 0 bases and J by 10 bases, with 7 bases between them. Germline V gene lookup returns CDR1 SEHNR and CDR2 FQNEAQ (reference sequence). The CDR3 DNA reads as TGTGCCAGCAGCTTAGCGACTAAGGAGCAGTTCTTC. It translates to CASSLATKEQFF.

This clonotype was observed at least ten times. The chain couples TRBV15 to TRBJ2-7; perhaps TRBD2 as D (6 bases). The germline V gene has CDR1 LNHNV and CDR2 YYDKDF (reference sequence). This CDR3 contains 15 residues. Trimming took 1 base from V and 2 from J, leaving 12 bases between them. The CDR3 loop is CATSRVSGTPYEQYF. CDR3 nucleotide sequence: TGTGCCACCAGCAGAGTCTCAGGGACTCCCTACGAGCAGTACTTC. Together with reference TRBV15 and TRBJ2-7, the CDR3 gives the full variable domain: DAMVIQNPRYQVTQFGKPVTLSCSQTLNHNVMYWYQQKSSQAPKLLFHYYDKDFNNEADTPDNFQSRRPNTSFCFLDIRSPGLGDTAMYLCATSRVSGTPYEQYFGPGTRLTVT.

This clonotype was detected only a few times. The chain uses TRBV11-2 and TRBJ2-3; the match to TRBD2 covers 9 bases. V gave up 3 bases and J gave up 3 bases; unmatched junction bases: 10. Germline V lookup: CDR1 SGHAT, CDR2 FQNNGV. CDR3 length: 17 residues. This CDR3 reads CASSFRRRGLATDTQYF. In DNA form, the CDR3 reads TGTGCCAGCAGCTTCCGACGGCGGGGACTAGCTACAGATACGCAGTATTTT.

This clonotype was observed a handful of times. The chain combines TRBV7-6 with TRBJ2-1, with 7 bases that match TRBD2. The ends lost 6 bases at V and 4 bases at J; junction bases unmatched: 9. Germline CDR1 SGHVS, CDR2 FNYEAQ. This CDR3 has 15 residues. CDR3: CASRSTSATYNEQFF. The CDR3 DNA follows: TGTGCCAGCAGATCCACTAGCGCTACATACAATGAGCAGTTCTTC.

This clonotype was counted between two and nine times. The rearrangement uses TRBV27 and TRBJ2-4; D possibly corresponds to TRBD1 (6 bases). The CDR3 loop spans 15 amino acids. Trimming stripped 5 bases from V and 6 bases from J, with 17 bases between. Germline CDR1 reads MNHEY; CDR2 reads SMNVEV (reference sequence). The CDR3 DNA follows: TGTGCCAGCAGTCTAAACAGGGTAGGGGGAAACATTCAGTACTTC. Protein sequence: CASSLNRVGGNIQYF.

This clonotype was counted between two and nine times. The CDR3 reads CASSYSLGYEAFF. The DNA for the CDR3 is TGTGCCAGCAGTTACTCCCTGGGGTATGAAGCTTTCTTT. The chain carries TRBV6-5 and TRBJ1-1; D not certain. Trimming left V 0 bases short and J 7 bases short, with 9 bases between. Germline-derived CDR1 and CDR2 are MNHEY and SVGAGI. The CDR3 is made up of 13 amino acids.